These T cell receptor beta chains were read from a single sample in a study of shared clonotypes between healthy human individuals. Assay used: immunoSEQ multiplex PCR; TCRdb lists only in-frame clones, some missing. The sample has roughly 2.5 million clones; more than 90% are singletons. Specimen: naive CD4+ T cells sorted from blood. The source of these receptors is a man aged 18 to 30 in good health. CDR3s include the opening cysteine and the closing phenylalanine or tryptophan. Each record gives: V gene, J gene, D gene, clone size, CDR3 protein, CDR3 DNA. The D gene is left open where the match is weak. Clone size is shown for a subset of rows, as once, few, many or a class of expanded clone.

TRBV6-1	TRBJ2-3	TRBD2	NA	CASSEPSGVSPDTQYF	TGTGCCAGCAGTGAGCCTAGCGGGGTTTCACCAGATACGCAGTATTTT
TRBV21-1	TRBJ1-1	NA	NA	CASSKSRGQGNTEAFF	TGTGCCAGCAGCAAATCTAGGGGACAGGGAAACACTGAAGCTTTCTTT
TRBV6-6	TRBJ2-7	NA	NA	CASSYNMAADYEQYF	TGTGCCAGCAGTTACAATATGGCGGCTGATTACGAGCAGTACTTC
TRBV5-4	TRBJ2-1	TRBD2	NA	CASSPDPLAGGPSYNEQFF	TGTGCCAGCAGCCCCGATCCGCTAGCGGGAGGACCTTCCTACAATGAGCAGTTCTTC
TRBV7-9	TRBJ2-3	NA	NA	CASSTLRDTQYF	TGTGCCAGCAGCACGCTGCGGGATACGCAGTATTTT
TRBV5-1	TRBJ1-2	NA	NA	CASSLGQDGYTF	TGCGCCAGCAGCTTGGGCCAGGATGGCTACACCTTC
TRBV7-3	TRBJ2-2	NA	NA	CASRAGATGELFF	TGTGCCAGCAGGGCCGGGGCCACCGGGGAGCTGTTTTTT
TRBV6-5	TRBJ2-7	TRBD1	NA	CASRGQLYEQYF	TGTGCCAGCAGGGGACAGTTATACGAGCAGTACTTC
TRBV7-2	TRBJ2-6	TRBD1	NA	CASSSKRGPGANVLTF	TGTGCCAGCAGCTCCAAAAGGGGGCCCGGGGCCAACGTCCTGACTTTC
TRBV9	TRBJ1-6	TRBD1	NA	CASSVQGANNSPLHF	TGTGCCAGCAGCGTACAGGGGGCGAACAATTCACCCCTCCACTTT
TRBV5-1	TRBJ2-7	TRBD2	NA	CASSGGLAPYEQYF	TGCGCCAGCAGCGGGGGACTAGCTCCGTACGAGCAGTACTTC
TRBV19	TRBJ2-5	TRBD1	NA	CASSKGQVQETQYF	TGTGCCAGTAGTAAGGGACAGGTCCAAGAGACCCAGTACTTC
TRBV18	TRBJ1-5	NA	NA	CASSPATGTQPQHF	TGTGCCAGCTCACCAGCAACAGGGACTCAGCCCCAGCATTTT
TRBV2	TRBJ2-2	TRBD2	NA	CASSEAAGGGTGELFF	TGTGCCAGCAGTGAAGCCGCGGGGGGCGGGACCGGGGAGCTGTTTTTT
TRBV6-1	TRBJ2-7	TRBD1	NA	CASSAQGAALYEQYF	TGTGCCAGCAGTGCTCAGGGGGCTGCCCTCTACGAGCAGTACTTC
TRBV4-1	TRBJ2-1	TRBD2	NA	CASSFSGGAEYEQFF	TGCGCCAGCAGTTTTAGCGGGGGGGCCGAGTATGAGCAGTTCTTC
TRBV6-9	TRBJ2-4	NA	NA	CASSPYLGALAKNIQYF	TGTGCCAGCAGTCCATACCTCGGGGCTCTAGCCAAAAACATTCAGTACTTC
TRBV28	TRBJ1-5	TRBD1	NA	CASSFPGQGASNQPQHF	TGTGCCAGCAGTTTTCCGGGACAGGGGGCTAGCAATCAGCCCCAGCATTTT
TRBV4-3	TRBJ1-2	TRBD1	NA	CASSQDTGQGVIGGYTF	TGCGCCAGCAGCCAAGATACCGGACAGGGGGTTATAGGTGGCTACACCTTC
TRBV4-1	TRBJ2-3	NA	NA	CASSQVGLNTDTQYF	TGCGCCAGCAGCCAAGTGGGACTGAACACAGATACGCAGTATTTT
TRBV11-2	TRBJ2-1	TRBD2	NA	CASSLDGLANEQFF	TGTGCCAGCAGCTTAGATGGACTAGCGAATGAGCAGTTCTTC
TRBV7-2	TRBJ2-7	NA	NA	CASSEDSLGSYEQYF	TGTGCCAGCAGCGAAGACAGTCTAGGCTCCTACGAGCAGTACTTC
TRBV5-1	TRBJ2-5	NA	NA	CASSASPGDGVETQYF	TGCGCCAGCAGCGCCTCCCCAGGGGACGGGGTGGAGACCCAGTACTTC
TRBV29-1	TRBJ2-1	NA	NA	CSFRMWVRSNEQFF	TGCAGCTTTAGAATGTGGGTCAGAAGCAATGAGCAGTTCTTC
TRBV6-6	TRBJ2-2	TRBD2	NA	CASSPVAGGTGELFF	TGTGCCAGCAGTCCAGTAGCGGGGGGGACCGGGGAGCTGTTTTTT
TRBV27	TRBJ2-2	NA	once	CASSLQGETGELFF	TGTGCCAGCAGTTTACAGGGTGAGACCGGGGAGCTGTTTTTT